One sample yielded the 30 T cell receptor beta chains listed below, sequenced in a study of shared clonotypes between healthy human individuals. Produced via immunoSEQ multiplex PCR; TCRdb's table is partial and in-frame only. The sample shows over a million clones, 97% to 99% of them seen only once. The sequenced sample consisted of naive CD4+ T cells sorted from blood. Regarding subset: CD45RA+ positively selected. These receptors were obtained from a man younger than 45 in good health.

This chain connects TRBV19 to TRBJ2-7; perhaps TRBD1 as D (5 bases). Trimming cost V 4 bases and J 4 bases, with 17 bases left between them. The CDR3 totals 15 residues. CDR1 is LNHDA and CDR2 is SQIVND in the germline V gene (reference sequence). CDR3 sequence: CASSTTDTFEYEQYF. The CDR3 nucleotides read TGTGCCAGTAGTACTACGGACACCTTTGAATACGAGCAGTACTTC.

The rearrangement joins TRBV6-1 to TRBJ2-2; a weak D match, TRBD2 (5 bases). The CDR3 has 13 residues. The germline V gene encodes CDR1 MNHNS and CDR2 SASEGT. V lost 5 bases, J lost 5 bases, and 9 bases lay in between. The CDR3 coding sequence is TGTGCCAGCAGTCCTCGAGGGACCGGGGAGCTGTTTTTT. It codes for CASSPRGTGELFF.

This sequence joins TRBV2 and TRBJ1-1, with D unresolved. CDR3 length equals 13 residues. Trimming pared 4 bases from V and 8 bases from J, leaving 14 bases between. In germline, CDR1 is SNHLY, CDR2 FYNNEI. Here the CDR3 reads CASSGRKVTEAFF. As DNA, the CDR3 is TGTGCCAGCAGTGGAAGGAAGGTGACAGAAGCTTTCTTT.

This clone showed up just a few times. The chain is built from TRBV11-2 and TRBJ1-5; D call uncertain. Germline values: CDR1 SGHAT, CDR2 FQNNGV. The CDR3 consists of 13 residues. V was pared by 0 bases and J by 5 bases, with 5 bases between. CDR3 nucleotide sequence: TGTGCCAGCAGCTTAGATGGGGATCAGCCCCAGCATTTT. Its protein is CASSLDGDQPQHF. The full variable domain, with the rest looked up from reference TRBV11-2 and TRBJ1-5, is EAGVAQSPRYKIIEKRQSVAFWCNPISGHATLYWYQQILGQGPKLLIQFQNNGVVDDSQLPKDRFSAERLKGVDSTLKIQPAKLEDSAVYLCASSLDGDQPQHFGDGTRLSIL.

V and J are TRBV28 and TRBJ2-1, with TRBD2 matching over 7 bases. Losses at the gene ends were 6 bases for V and 0 bases for J; bases not matched to a gene: 8. The CDR3 is 16 amino acids. The germline CDR1 and CDR2 sequences are MDHEN and SYDVKM. The CDR3 is CASRVAGESSYNEQFF. In DNA, the CDR3 is TGTGCCAGCAGAGTGGCGGGAGAAAGCTCCTACAATGAGCAGTTCTTC. Full variable domain (rest looked up from reference TRBV28 and TRBJ2-1): DVKVTQSSRYLVKRTGEKVFLECVQDMDHENMFWYRQDPGLGLRLIYFSYDVKMKEKGDIPEGYSVSREKKERFSLILESASTNQTSMYLCASRVAGESSYNEQFFGPGTRLTVL.

The CDR3: CSVGLNTEAFF. As DNA, the CDR3 is TGCAGTGTCGGTCTGAACACTGAAGCTTTCTTT. The chain has TRBV20-1 and TRBJ1-1; D remains unclear. Germline-derived CDR1 and CDR2 are DFQATT and SNEGSKA (reference sequence). The V end lost 7 bases, the J end lost 0 bases, and 6 bases lay between the germline ends. The CDR3 is made up of 11 amino acids.

The chain recombines TRBV18 with TRBJ1-5, with 7 bases that match TRBD1. The germline V gene has CDR1 KGHSH and CDR2 LQKENI. CDR3 length: 14 residues. The trim removed 6 bases at V and 5 bases at J, leaving 7 bases unmatched. This chain's CDR3 is CASSPTGRYQPQHF. The CDR3 coding sequence is TGTGCCAGCTCCCCGACAGGGAGGTATCAGCCCCAGCATTTT.

J is TRBJ2-7 and V is TRBV19; no firm D call. V shed 3 bases and J shed 10 bases, with 13 bases lying between them. The CDR3 consists of 12 residues. The germline V gene has CDR1 LNHDA and CDR2 SQIVND (reference sequence). CDR3 residues: CASSITGGEQYF. The CDR3 nucleotides read TGTGCCAGTAGTATCACGGGCGGCGAACAGTACTTC. Using reference TRBV19 and TRBJ2-7 for the parts outside the CDR3, the full variable domain is DGGITQSPKYLFRKEGQNVTLSCEQNLNHDAMYWYRQDPGQGLRLIYYSQIVNDFQKGDIAEGYSVSREKKESFPLTVTSAQKNPTAFYLCASSITGGEQYFGPGTRLTVT.

The CDR3 region is CASSRLGTGDSNQPQHF. The CDR3 DNA reads TGTGCCAGCAGCCGATTGGGGACAGGGGATAGCAATCAGCCCCAGCATTTT. This sequence joins TRBV7-9 and TRBJ1-5, with 10 bases fitting TRBD1. Germline lookup yields CDR1 SEHNR and CDR2 FQNEAQ (reference sequence). The CDR3 contains 17 residues. Trimming at V came to 5 bases and at J to 0 bases, leaving 7 bases not matched to a gene.

Points on this clone: Other nucleotide sequences in the sample specify the same CDR3. The gene calls are TRBV18 and TRBJ1-1; 9 positions match TRBD1. Germline V gene data show CDR1 as KGHSH and CDR2 as LQKENI. The CDR3 consists of 14 residues. J gave up 4 bases and V 3 bases, and 3 bases lay outside the gene matches. CDR3 region: CASSPLDRGTEAFF. The CDR3 region has the DNA TGTGCCAGCTCACCTTTGGACAGGGGCACTGAAGCTTTCTTT.

The rearrangement links TRBV28 to TRBJ2-5; 8 bases line up with TRBD2. CDR1 and CDR2 (germline): MDHEN, SYDVKM. The trim removed 6 bases at V and 7 bases at J, leaving 13 bases unmatched. The length of the CDR3 is 15 residues. CDR3 nucleotide sequence: TGTGCCAGCAGCCACCGTGGGACGGCGGGAGGGACCCAGTACTTC. Amino acids: CASSHRGTAGGTQYF.

The rearrangement uses TRBV28 and TRBJ1-2; no firm D call. The ends were cut back, 6 bases at V and 8 bases at J, with 19 bases in the middle. CDR1 is MDHEN and CDR2 is SYDVKM in the germline V gene. The CDR3 sequence is 14 residues long. Here the CDR3 DNA reads TGTGCCAGCAGCCACGGGGTGCGCCTCGGGGGCTACACCTTC. It translates to CASSHGVRLGGYTF.

The V call is TRBV19, the J call TRBJ2-7; 8 bases align to TRBD2. The CDR3 has 15 residues. After removal of 6 bases from V and 3 bases from J, the junction contained 10 bases not matched to a gene. Germline assignment: CDR1 LNHDA and CDR2 SQIVND (reference sequence). The CDR3 reads CASRTSPGLGYEQYF. The DNA of the CDR3 is TGTGCCAGTAGGACATCACCGGGACTAGGCTACGAGCAGTACTTC.

The V call is TRBV7-9, the J call TRBJ1-4; D is unresolved. V lost 6 bases to trimming and J lost 2 bases, with 13 bases between them. This CDR3 spans 15 amino acids. CDR1 is SEHNR and CDR2 is FQNEAQ in the germline V gene (reference sequence). The CDR3 DNA sequence: TGTGCCAGCAGTCAAGCCGGGATTACTAATGAAAAACTGTTTTTT. It translates to CASSQAGITNEKLFF.

The sample holds one count of this clone. The chain uses TRBV7-2 and TRBJ2-7; D is possibly TRBD1 or TRBD2 (5 bases each). The V gene lost 5 bases and the J gene lost 6 bases, with 14 bases spanning the gap. The germline CDR1 and CDR2 sequences are SGHTA and FQGNSA. The CDR3 length is 13 residues. Here the CDR3 DNA reads TGTGCCAGCAGCGAGGGACGCACAAGCGAGCAGTACTTC. Protein sequence: CASSEGRTSEQYF.

J is TRBJ2-7 and V is TRBV5-1, with TRBD2 matching 8 bases. The CDR3 is 15 residues long. The germline gives CDR1 SGHRS, CDR2 YFSETQ. Unmatched junction bases numbered 10, after V lost 4 bases and J lost 4 bases. CDR3 protein: CASSVQAGALYEQYF. CDR3 nucleotides: TGCGCCAGCAGCGTGCAAGCGGGAGCTTTGTACGAGCAGTACTTC. Complete variable domain (other parts from reference TRBV5-1 and TRBJ2-7): KAGVTQTPRYLIKTRGQQVTLSCSPISGHRSVSWYQQTPGQGLQFLFEYFSETQRNKGNFPGRFSGRQFSNSRSEMNVSTLELGDSALYLCASSVQAGALYEQYFGPGTRLTVT.

V and J are TRBV30 and TRBJ2-1, with D tentatively TRBD1 or TRBD2 (5 bases each). CDR3 length equals 14 residues. Germline CDR1 GTSNPN, CDR2 SVGIG (reference sequence). The V and J ends lost 6 bases and 1 base respectively, with 13 bases between them. The CDR3 coding sequence is TGTGCCTGTGGGGGACGTGGGTCCTACAATGAGCAGTTCTTC. Amino acids: CACGGRGSYNEQFF.

The chain has TRBV5-1 and TRBJ2-7, with TRBD2 matching 8 bases. V was clipped by 7 bases and J by 2 bases; unmatched bases: 11. CDR3 length: 15 residues. In germline, CDR1 is SGHRS, CDR2 YFSETQ. For the CDR3, the DNA is TGCGCCAGCTCGACCGGGACTAGTCGAACCTACGAGCAGTACTTC. Residues: CASSTGTSRTYEQYF.

This chain joins TRBV11-2 and TRBJ2-5; no clear D gene. V dropped 1 base and J dropped 7 bases, with 13 bases sitting between them. CDR1 and CDR2 from the germline V gene are SGHAT and FQNNGV. This CDR3 has 14 amino acids. The CDR3 protein is CASSLGAAGRTQYF. For the CDR3, the DNA is TGTGCCAGCAGCTTAGGGGCAGCCGGACGGACCCAGTACTTC.

This clone was seen a handful of times. The V gene is TRBV2, the J gene TRBJ1-1; 8 positions match TRBD1. The CDR3 sequence is 15 residues long. Germline loops: CDR1 SNHLY, CDR2 FYNNEI. Trimming cost V 7 bases and J 5 bases; bases outside gene matches: 12. CDR3: CASKGQGAGSTEAFF. The CDR3 region has the DNA TGTGCCAGCAAGGGCCAGGGGGCGGGTAGTACTGAAGCTTTCTTT.

The gene calls are TRBV5-1 and TRBJ2-5, with 7 bases lining up with TRBD2. Germline V gene lookup returns CDR1 SGHRS and CDR2 YFSETQ. This CDR3 contains 14 residues. The ends lost 4 bases at V and 5 bases at J; junction bases unmatched: 8. The CDR3: CASSEGLGLETQYF. The CDR3 DNA follows: TGCGCCAGCAGCGAAGGACTAGGCCTCGAGACCCAGTACTTC.

The chain combines TRBV11-2 with TRBJ1-1; no clear D. Trimming removed 2 bases at V and 7 bases at J, with 14 bases between. CDR3 length: 14 residues. Per the germline V gene, CDR1 is SGHAT and CDR2 is FQNNGV. Here the CDR3 reads CASSLSSDVGEAFF. CDR3 in DNA: TGTGCCAGCAGCTTATCCTCGGACGTTGGTGAAGCTTTCTTT.

The V call is TRBV5-1, the J call TRBJ1-1; D unresolved. CDR3 length equals 13 residues. Trimming left V 3 bases short and J 0 bases short, with 6 bases between. CDR1 and CDR2 from the germline V gene are SGHRS and YFSETQ. The DNA for the CDR3 is TGCGCCAGCAGCTCGAACATGAACACTGAAGCTTTCTTT. Translation gives CASSSNMNTEAFF. Combining the CDR3 with reference TRBV5-1 and TRBJ1-1 gives the whole variable domain KAGVTQTPRYLIKTRGQQVTLSCSPISGHRSVSWYQQTPGQGLQFLFEYFSETQRNKGNFPGRFSGRQFSNSRSEMNVSTLELGDSALYLCASSSNMNTEAFFGQGTRLTVV.

The chain joins TRBV11-3 to TRBJ2-7, with D perhaps assigned TRBD1 or TRBD2 (5 bases each). Germline CDR1 SGHNT, CDR2 YENEEA. Trimming shortened V by 1 base and J by 1 base, and 11 bases separated the two germline ends. This CDR3 contains 15 residues. CDR3 in DNA: TGTGCCAGCAGCTTAGCCCCTGGGGGATCCTACGAGCAGTACTTC. Translated, it gives CASSLAPGGSYEQYF.

The chain employs TRBV28 and TRBJ1-5, with D tentatively TRBD1 (6 bases). This CDR3 comprises 13 residues. With 6 bases removed from V and 2 bases from J, the gap between germline ends came to 8 bases. CDR1 is MDHEN, CDR2 SYDVKM, per germline. In nucleotides, the CDR3 is TGTGCCAGCAGAGGGGGAGGCAATCAGCCCCAGCATTTT. This codes for CASRGGGNQPQHF.

A single count supports this clone. The chain combines TRBV11-2 with TRBJ2-5; possible D gene TRBD1, 5 bases. V was cut by 5 bases and J by 3 bases, with 7 bases left in between. The CDR3 length is 12 residues. Germline loops: CDR1 SGHAT, CDR2 FQNNGV. CDR3 DNA sequence: TGTGCCAGCAGCCAGACAGAAGAGACCCAGTACTTC. This translates into CASSQTEETQYF.

This chain connects TRBV18 to TRBJ2-7; TRBD2 is a possible D gene (5 bases). Trimming left V 2 bases short and J 3 bases short, with 11 bases between. The CDR3 sequence is 14 residues long. Germline values: CDR1 KGHSH, CDR2 LQKENI. This chain's CDR3 is CASSPEQRNYEQYF. The CDR3 DNA reads as TGTGCCAGCTCACCAGAACAGCGGAACTACGAGCAGTACTTC.

This sequence joins TRBV6-4 and TRBJ2-7; 9 bases fit TRBD2. V lost 0 bases and J lost 5; bases outside the gene matches: 23. CDR3 size: 21 residues. CDR1 is MRHNA, CDR2 SNTAGT, per germline. In nucleotides, the CDR3 is TGTGCCAGCAGTGACTCGGGGGGTCGGGGATACTCAGCGGGAGGAGAGAACGAGCAGTACTTC. This encodes CASSDSGGRGYSAGGENEQYF.

The CDR3 reads CASSLNVGTVLTF. DNA of the CDR3: TGTGCCAGCAGTTTGAATGTTGGAACCGTCCTGACTTTC. The J gene is TRBJ2-6, the V gene TRBV27; D is unclear. There are 13 residues in the CDR3. In germline, CDR1 is MNHEY, CDR2 SMNVEV (reference sequence). The V and J ends lost 3 bases and 12 bases respectively, with 12 bases between them.

The J gene is TRBJ1-2, the V gene TRBV7-2, with a possible D match to TRBD1 (6 bases). V lost 6 bases and J lost 4, with 21 bases in between. There are 16 residues in the CDR3. Germline CDR1 reads SGHTA; CDR2 reads FQGNSA. CDR3 residues: CASSRTGSPGIYGYTF. The CDR3, as DNA: TGTGCCAGCAGTCGTACAGGGTCTCCTGGAATCTATGGCTACACCTTC.